In its sample, the clone carrying this T cell receptor (beta chain) was seen a few times. MiXCR, run by TCRdb on the 5' RACE reads, gives a single entry per CDR3 protein. The repertoire consists of roughly 350,000 distinct CDR3 sequences, with over 20% occurring once and the leading ten covering under 15%. V lost 5 bases and J 2 bases, leaving 16 bases between the germline ends. The CDR3 is 15 residues long. The sample originates from a study of T-cell memory formation after mild COVID-19. Study in general: TCR clusters were largely donor specific.

The V and J genes are TRBV12-3 or TRBV12-4 and TRBJ2-7; possibly TRBD1 for D (6 bases). Sequencing was done on a sample of PBMCs or a T cell subset sorted from them (not recorded which). The sequence derives from an adult woman who had mild COVID-19 (a few samples of this study predate the infection). Cell type and time point are not known. The CDR3 DNA sequence: TGTGCCAGCAGTACAAACAGGGCAACAGCCTACGAGCAGTACTTC. Encoded protein: CASSTNRATAYEQYF.